The 27 T cell receptor beta chains below were found in one sample sequenced in a study of T-cell memory formation after mild COVID-19. TCRdb analysed the 5' RACE reads with MiXCR anew, one entry per CDR3 protein. The table includes around 300,000 distinct CDR3 sequences, around 13% detected once. Sequences were obtained from PBMCs or a T cell subset sorted from them (not recorded which). The receptors stem from a young man who had mild COVID-19 (a few samples of this study predate the infection). Cell type and time point are not known.

The V and J genes are TRBV7-2 and TRBJ1-3, with D perhaps matching TRBD1 (5 bases). Trimming stripped 0 bases from V and 7 bases from J, with 10 bases between. This CDR3 is 14 amino acids long. Germline V gene lookup returns CDR1 SGHTA and CDR2 FQGNSA. CDR3 nucleotide sequence: TGTGCCAGCAGCTTAGCGGCAGGGCGGAACACCATATATTTT. It translates to CASSLAAGRNTIYF.

This clonotype came up many times. V and J are TRBV7-2 and TRBJ2-1; D ambiguous. The germline V and J ends were trimmed by 5 bases and 2 bases, with 10 bases remaining between them. Germline CDR1 is SGHTA and CDR2 is FQGNSA. This CDR3 region has 14 residues. CDR3 sequence reads: CASSTPRPYNEQFF. CDR3 DNA: TGTGCCAGCAGCACACCACGACCCTACAATGAGCAGTTCTTC.

The rearrangement uses TRBV28 and TRBJ2-3; 10 bases match TRBD1. The V gene's germline CDR1 is MDHEN and CDR2 SYDVKM. J was trimmed by 5 bases and V by 7 bases; bases with no gene match: 24. The CDR3 is made up of 20 amino acids. The DNA for the CDR3 is TGTGCCAGCACCCCTCCGTCCGGGACAGGGGTGGGTCTCGGCCTAGATACGCAGTATTTT. It translates to CASTPPSGTGVGLGLDTQYF.

This clonotype was recorded a few times. The gene calls are TRBV6-5 and TRBJ2-2; no reliable D call. Germline CDR1 is MNHEY and CDR2 is SVGAGI. Deletions cut 9 bases from V and 1 base from J, with 3 bases between. The CDR3 has 11 residues. As DNA, the CDR3 is TGTGCCAGTATGAACACCGGGGAGCTGTTTTTT. As protein: CASMNTGELFF.

The chain links TRBV20-1 to TRBJ1-1, with a possible D match to TRBD1 (5 bases). Germline CDR1 and CDR2: DFQATT and SNEGSKA (reference sequence). This CDR3 region has 12 residues. V was shortened by 5 bases and J by 5 bases, with 12 bases between the two germline ends. CDR3 nucleotide sequence: TGCAGTGCTTTGGGGGGGTGGACTGAAGCTTTCTTT. Protein product: CSALGGWTEAFF.

The rearrangement uses TRBV5-1 and TRBJ1-1; D gene unclear. V was trimmed by 5 bases and J by 1 base, leaving 21 bases between them. The CDR3 is 17 residues long. The V gene's germline CDR1 is SGHRS and CDR2 YFSETQ. CDR3 sequence: CASSRIFRGSANTEAFF. CDR3 coding DNA: TGCGCCAGCAGTCGTATCTTCAGAGGTTCAGCGAACACTGAAGCTTTCTTT.

This clonotype was recorded a few times. V is TRBV7-6 and J is TRBJ2-5; 9 positions match TRBD1. The junction had 12 bases not matched to a gene; V was cut back by 5 bases and J by 5 bases. The CDR3 length is 16 residues. CDR1 is SGHVS, CDR2 FNYEAQ, per germline. CDR3 protein: CASSPGGQGGKETQYF. The CDR3 region has the DNA TGTGCCAGCAGCCCTGGGGGACAGGGAGGGAAGGAGACCCAGTACTTC.

This clonotype was found a few times. At one end the junction does not follow the germline gene, possibly because of a read error. The V gene is TRBV7-7, the J gene TRBJ2-1; D gene uncertain. CDR3 length: 13 residues. Germline V CDR1 and CDR2: SSHAT, FNYEAQ (reference sequence). CDR3 amino acids: CASSLEGVGEQFF. CDR3 nucleotides: TGTGCTAGCAGCTTAGAAGGAGTTGGTGAGCAGTTCTTC.

The chain employs TRBV4-1 and TRBJ1-1; D remains ambiguous. There are 15 residues in the CDR3. Germline values: CDR1 MGHRA, CDR2 YSYEKL. Trimming removed 2 bases at V and 1 base at J, with 11 bases between. For the CDR3, the DNA is TGCGCCAGCAGCCAACCGGGTTCCCGGAACACTGAAGCTTTCTTT. It translates to CASSQPGSRNTEAFF.

V usage is TRBV5-4 and J usage is TRBJ1-4, with TRBD1 matching 9 bases. The CDR3 contains 14 residues. V shed 2 bases, J shed 7 bases, and the junction held 3 bases outside the gene matches. Germline loops: CDR1 SGHNT, CDR2 YYREEE (reference sequence). The CDR3 region has the DNA TGTGCCAGCAGCTTACAGGGGGCTTCTGAAAAACTGTTTTTT. Protein: CASSLQGASEKLFF.

The rearrangement links TRBV7-6 to TRBJ2-1; D tentatively reads TRBD1 or TRBD2 (5 bases each). Germline CDR1 is SGHVS and CDR2 is FNYEAQ. Trimming took 3 bases from V and 9 from J, leaving 12 bases between them. There are 13 residues in the CDR3. This CDR3 is CASSFRGVGEQFF. DNA for the CDR3: TGTGCCAGCAGCTTCCGGGGCGTAGGTGAGCAGTTCTTC. Using reference TRBV7-6 and TRBJ2-1 for the parts outside the CDR3, the full variable domain is GAGVSQSPRYKVTKRGQDVALRCDPISGHVSLYWYRQALGQGPEFLTYFNYEAQQDKSGLPNDRFSAERPEGSISTLTIQRTEQRDSAMYRCASSFRGVGEQFFGPGTRLTVL.

The chain carries TRBV20-1 and TRBJ1-1, with 9 bases identical to TRBD1. From germline, CDR1 is DFQATT and CDR2 SNEGSKA (reference sequence). The CDR3 loop spans 13 amino acids. Trimming at V came to 6 bases and at J to 3 bases, leaving 5 bases not matched to a gene. CDR3 sequence: CSAKQGAYTEAFF. The CDR3 DNA follows: TGCAGTGCCAAACAGGGGGCTTACACTGAAGCTTTCTTT.

The CDR3 here is CASSLSFGGTEAFF. CDR3 sequence (DNA): TGTGCCAGCAGCTTAAGTTTCGGGGGCACTGAAGCTTTCTTT. The chain links TRBV11-1 to TRBJ1-1, with D maybe TRBD1 (5 bases). Germline V gene lookup returns CDR1 SGHAT and CDR2 FQDESV (reference sequence). The CDR3 has 14 residues. The germline V and J ends were trimmed by 2 bases and 4 bases, with 11 bases remaining between them. Together with reference TRBV11-1 and TRBJ1-1, the CDR3 gives the full variable domain: EAEVAQSPRYKITEKSQAVAFWCDPISGHATLYWYRQILGQGPELLVQFQDESVVDDSQLPKDRFSAERLKGVDSTLKIQPAELGDSAMYLCASSLSFGGTEAFFGQGTRLTVV.

The chain recombines TRBV12-3 or TRBV12-4 with TRBJ2-7, with TRBD1 identical over 8 bases. The CDR3 consists of 13 residues. The V and J ends lost 4 bases and 3 bases, in that order; junction bases with no gene match: 2. The CDR3 reads CASSYDRGYEQYF. Written as DNA, the CDR3 is TGTGCCAGCAGTTACGACAGGGGCTACGAGCAGTACTTC.

The chain is built from TRBV5-1 and TRBJ2-1; 7 nucleotides match TRBD1. The V gene end was trimmed by 4 bases and the J gene end by 3 bases; junction bases not matched to a gene: 4. From germline, CDR1 is SGHRS and CDR2 YFSETQ. The CDR3 has 14 amino acids. The CDR3 DNA is TGCGCCAGCAGCCCGGGACAGAACTACAATGAGCAGTTCTTC. Protein product: CASSPGQNYNEQFF.

The chain is built from TRBV4-3 and TRBJ1-2; D may be TRBD1 (5 bases). Germline-derived CDR1 and CDR2 are LGHNA and YSLEER. V lost 3 bases to trimming and J lost 0 bases, with 8 bases between them. The CDR3 is 14 amino acids. CDR3 amino acids: CASSQGTANYGYTF. The CDR3 bases are TGCGCCAGCAGCCAGGGGACGGCTAACTATGGCTACACCTTC.

This clonotype was seen a handful of times. The chain couples TRBV7-9 to TRBJ1-1, with D unclear. The CDR3 has 12 residues. Looked up from germline, CDR1 is SEHNR and CDR2 is FQNEAQ (reference sequence). The V end lost 7 bases, the J end lost 1 base, and 7 bases lay between the germline ends. The DNA for the CDR3 is TGTGCCAGCACTCGGCCGAACACTGAAGCTTTCTTT. Its translation: CASTRPNTEAFF.

This clonotype was found many times. The rearrangement joins TRBV20-1 to TRBJ2-2; TRBD1 matches 8 bases. Germline V CDR1 and CDR2: DFQATT, SNEGSKA (reference sequence). J was trimmed by 1 base and V by 4 bases; bases with no gene match: 2. The CDR3 totals 14 residues. CDR3 region: CSATDRENTGELFF. The CDR3 nucleotides read TGCAGTGCTACGGACAGGGAGAACACCGGGGAGCTGTTTTTT.

This chain connects TRBV7-2 to TRBJ1-2; D is uncertain. This CDR3 has 12 amino acids. The V gene's germline CDR1 is SGHTA and CDR2 FQGNSA. V lost 4 bases to trimming and J lost 8 bases, with 11 bases between them. The CDR3 region is CASSSEARGYTF. CDR3 nucleotide sequence: TGTGCCAGCAGCTCGGAGGCTAGGGGCTACACCTTC. Variable domain in full (rest from reference TRBV7-2 and TRBJ1-2): GAGVSQSPSNKVTEKGKDVELRCDPISGHTALYWYRQSLGQGLEFLIYFQGNSAPDKSGLPSDRFSAERTGGSVSTLTIQRTQQEDSAVYLCASSSEARGYTFGSGTRLTVV.

This sequence joins TRBV28 and TRBJ1-5; D is unresolved. Germline V gives CDR1 MDHEN, CDR2 SYDVKM. The CDR3 runs 15 residues. V lost 7 bases and J 1 base, leaving 14 bases between the germline ends. CDR3: CASIPVGMSNQPQHF. The CDR3 region has the DNA TGTGCCAGCATCCCCGTGGGGATGAGCAATCAGCCCCAGCATTTT.

This clonotype appeared many times. Mismatch with germline at one junction end may stem from a read error. V usage is TRBV12-3 or TRBV12-4 and J usage is TRBJ2-7, with D uncertain. This CDR3 is 12 amino acids long. The CDR3 sequence is CASSLGAYEQYF. CDR3 in DNA: TGCGCCAGCAGCTTGGGCGCCTACGAGCAGTACTTC.

This chain uses TRBV29-1 with TRBJ1-1, with D unclear. Trimming pared 8 bases from V and 4 bases from J, leaving 11 bases between. The CDR3 loop spans 11 amino acids. Germline V gives CDR1 SQVTM, CDR2 ANQGSEA. For the CDR3, the DNA is TGCAGCTATGGGGTTTCCACTGAAGCTTTCTTT. It is translated as CSYGVSTEAFF.

This clonotype was observed a few times. The chain combines TRBV7-6 with TRBJ2-5; D is uncertain. Trimming cost V 6 bases and J 1 base, with 9 bases left between them. This CDR3 region has 13 residues. Germline assignment: CDR1 SGHVS and CDR2 FNYEAQ. This CDR3 is CASSTLSQETQYF. DNA of the CDR3: TGTGCCAGCAGTACCCTTTCCCAAGAGACCCAGTACTTC.

There are many counts of this clonotype. The rearrangement links TRBV12-3 or TRBV12-4 to TRBJ2-3; unclear D gene. Trimming stripped 7 bases from V and 3 bases from J, with 11 bases between. The CDR3 has 13 amino acids. The CDR3 DNA sequence: TGTGCCAGCAACCTAGGCCCAACAGATACGCAGTATTTT. It encodes CASNLGPTDTQYF.

This clonotype was observed many times. The V gene is TRBV19, the J gene TRBJ1-6; D unclear. V was shortened by 7 bases and J by 2 bases, with 6 bases between the two germline ends. This CDR3 comprises 13 residues. The germline gives CDR1 LNHDA, CDR2 SQIVND (reference sequence). CDR3 sequence: CASNRAYNSPLHF. CDR3 nucleotide sequence: TGTGCCAGTAACCGAGCCTATAATTCACCCCTCCACTTT.

The chain links TRBV5-6 to TRBJ2-1; the match to TRBD1 covers 12 bases. This CDR3 has 14 amino acids. CDR1 and CDR2 (germline): SGHDT, YYEEEE. Unmatched junction bases numbered 12, after V lost 4 bases and J lost 16 bases. The CDR3 coding sequence is TGTGCCAGCAGCGAAGGGGACAGGGGGCCTGGGGAATTCTTC. Translation gives CASSEGDRGPGEFF.

The chain couples TRBV12-3 or TRBV12-4 to TRBJ1-4; TRBD1 aligns across 11 bases. CDR3 length: 15 residues. V lost 4 bases and J lost 9; bases outside the gene matches: 7. CDR3 sequence: CASSSLGQGAQKLFF. The DNA for the CDR3 is TGTGCCAGCAGTTCCCTTGGACAGGGGGCCCAAAAACTGTTTTTT.